This T cell receptor (beta chain) is from a study of T cell repertoires in cytomegalovirus infection. TCRdb reprocessed the reads via MiXCR and lists one record per CDR3 protein. The sample yields roughly 990,000 distinct CDR3 sequences, 25% to 40% seen once. Germline V lookup: CDR1 SGHTA, CDR2 FQGNSA. There are 13 residues in the CDR3. Trimming cost V 1 base and J 2 bases, with 4 bases left between them. This clonotype appeared many times. Its antigen remains unknown. The sample here was cultured CD8+ T cells from PBMCs, taken from culture after CMV antigen stimulation. This sequence was found in a human donor in good health (CMV status not recorded). Some clones in this sample may be carry-over from other donors' samples. This chain joins TRBV7-2 and TRBJ2-3; no clear D gene. In DNA form, the CDR3 reads TGTGCCAGCAGCTTAGTTCACACAGATACGCAGTATTTT. Its translation is CASSLVHTDTQYF.